The present TCR beta chain was sequenced within a study of shared clonotypes between healthy human individuals. Comment on this clone: Its antigen is as yet unknown.

The V end lost 2 bases, the J end lost 3 bases, and 14 bases lay between the germline ends. CDR3 length: 15 residues. Germline V gene lookup returns CDR1 LGHNT and CDR2 FRNRAP. All donors were healthy HIV-negative adults lacking recent acute infections or vaccinations. General observations from the study: Rarefaction showed sorted-subset sequencing was incomplete despite large depth.

The assay was immunoSEQ multiplex PCR, and TCRdb's table has in-frame clones only and misses some. The sample lists 2 million to 2.5 million clones; under 97% were seen once. Specimen: naive CD4+ T cells sorted from blood. Described subset: CD45RA+ positively selected. The TCR originated in a man aged 18 to 30 in good health. The chain is built from TRBV12-5 and TRBJ2-7; D is ambiguous. CDR3: CASGLTDFFFYEQYF. The CDR3 nucleotides read TGTGCTAGTGGTTTGACCGACTTCTTTTTCTACGAGCAGTACTTC.